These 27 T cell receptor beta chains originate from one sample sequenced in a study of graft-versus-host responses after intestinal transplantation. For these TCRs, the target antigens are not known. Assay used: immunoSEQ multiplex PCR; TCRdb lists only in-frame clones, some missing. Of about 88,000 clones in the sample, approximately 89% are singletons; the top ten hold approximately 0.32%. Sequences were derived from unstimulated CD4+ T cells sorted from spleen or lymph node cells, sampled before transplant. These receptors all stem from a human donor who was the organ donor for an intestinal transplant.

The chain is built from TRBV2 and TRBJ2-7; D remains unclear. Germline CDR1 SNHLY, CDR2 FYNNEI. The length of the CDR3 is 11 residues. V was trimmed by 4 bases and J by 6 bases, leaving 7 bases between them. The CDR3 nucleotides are TGTGCCAGCAGTGTACAGATCGAGCAGTACTTC. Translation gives CASSVQIEQYF.

The CDR3 sequence: CASSLAGGGGTGELFF. The CDR3 nucleotides read TGTGCCAGCAGCTTGGCCGGGGGGGGCGGCACCGGGGAGCTGTTTTTT. This chain uses TRBV5-4 with TRBJ2-2; TRBD2 aligns across 8 bases. The length of the CDR3 is 16 residues. The germline CDR1 and CDR2 sequences are SGHNT and YYREEE (reference sequence). Trimming cost V 0 bases and J 4 bases; bases outside gene matches: 5.

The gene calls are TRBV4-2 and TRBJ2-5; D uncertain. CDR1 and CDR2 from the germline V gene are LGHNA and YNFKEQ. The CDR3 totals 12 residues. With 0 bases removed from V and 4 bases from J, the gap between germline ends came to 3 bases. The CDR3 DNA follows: TGTGCCAGCAGCCAAGATCGAGAGACCCAGTACTTC. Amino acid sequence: CASSQDRETQYF.

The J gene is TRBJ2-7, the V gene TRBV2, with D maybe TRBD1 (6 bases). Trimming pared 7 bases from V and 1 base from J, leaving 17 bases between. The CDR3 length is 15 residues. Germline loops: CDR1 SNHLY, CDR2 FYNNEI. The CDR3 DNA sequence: TGTGCCAGCAACGACCGGACAGCCAAGTCCTACGAGCAGTACTTC. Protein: CASNDRTAKSYEQYF. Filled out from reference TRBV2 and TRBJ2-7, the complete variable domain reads EPEVTQTPSHQVTQMGQEVILRCVPISNHLYFYWYRQILGQKVEFLVSFYNNEISEKSEIFDDQFSVERPDGSNFTLKIRSTKLEDSAMYFCASNDRTAKSYEQYFGPGTRLTVT.

CDR3 amino acids: CASSYQGANSPLHF. The CDR3 DNA reads TGTGCCAGCAGTTACCAGGGGGCAAATTCACCCCTCCACTTT. The rearrangement links TRBV6-6 to TRBJ1-6; TRBD1 matches at 8 bases. Trimming removed 2 bases from V and 7 bases from J; junction bases left unmatched: 1. Germline V lookup: CDR1 MNHNY, CDR2 SVGAGI (reference sequence). The CDR3 is made up of 14 amino acids.

The CDR3 coding sequence is TGTGCCTGGAGTGTAGGGGGCAATCAGCCCCAGCATTTT. This translates into CAWSVGGNQPQHF. This chain connects TRBV30 to TRBJ1-5; tentative D call: TRBD1 (5 bases). V was clipped by 0 bases and J by 2 bases, with 5 bases between them. The CDR3 is 13 residues long. Germline CDR1 reads GTSNPN; CDR2 reads SVGIG (reference sequence).

The CDR3 DNA sequence: TGTGCCATCAGGGACAGGGAGGGCACTGAAGCTTTCTTT. It yields the protein CAIRDREGTEAFF. The chain carries TRBV10-3 and TRBJ1-1, with 8 positions matching TRBD1. This CDR3 comprises 13 residues. Germline values: CDR1 ENHRY, CDR2 SYGVKD. Losses at the gene ends were 6 bases for V and 4 bases for J; bases not matched to a gene: 4.

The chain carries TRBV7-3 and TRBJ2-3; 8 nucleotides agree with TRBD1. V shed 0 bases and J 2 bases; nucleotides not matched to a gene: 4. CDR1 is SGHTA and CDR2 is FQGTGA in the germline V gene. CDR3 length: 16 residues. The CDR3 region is CASSLTRDRFTDTQYF. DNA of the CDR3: TGTGCCAGCAGCTTAACTCGGGACAGGTTCACAGATACGCAGTATTTT.

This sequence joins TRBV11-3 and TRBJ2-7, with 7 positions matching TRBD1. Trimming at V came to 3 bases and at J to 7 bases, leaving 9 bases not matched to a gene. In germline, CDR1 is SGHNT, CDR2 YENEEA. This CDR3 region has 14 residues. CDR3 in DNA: TGTGCCAGCAGCTTCGCCCGACAGGGTAGTGAGCAGTACTTC. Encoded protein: CASSFARQGSEQYF.

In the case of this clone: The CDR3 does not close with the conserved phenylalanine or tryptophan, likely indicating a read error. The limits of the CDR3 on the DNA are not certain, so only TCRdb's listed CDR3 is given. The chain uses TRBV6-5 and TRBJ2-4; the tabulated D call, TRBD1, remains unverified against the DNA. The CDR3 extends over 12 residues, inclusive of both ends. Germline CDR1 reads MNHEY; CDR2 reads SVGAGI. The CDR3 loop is CASNTPGQGPAV.

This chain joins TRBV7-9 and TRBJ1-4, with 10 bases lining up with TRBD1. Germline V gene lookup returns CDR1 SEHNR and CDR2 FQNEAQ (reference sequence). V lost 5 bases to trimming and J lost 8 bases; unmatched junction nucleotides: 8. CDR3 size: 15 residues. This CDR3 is CASSPRTGGEEKLFF. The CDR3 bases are TGTGCCAGCAGCCCTCGGACAGGGGGAGAGGAAAAACTGTTTTTT.

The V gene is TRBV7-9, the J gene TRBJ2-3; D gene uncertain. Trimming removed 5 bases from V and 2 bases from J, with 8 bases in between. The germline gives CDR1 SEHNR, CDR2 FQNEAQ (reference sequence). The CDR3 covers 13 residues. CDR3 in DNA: TGTGCCAGCAGCCCGACTCTCACAGATACGCAGTATTTT. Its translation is CASSPTLTDTQYF.

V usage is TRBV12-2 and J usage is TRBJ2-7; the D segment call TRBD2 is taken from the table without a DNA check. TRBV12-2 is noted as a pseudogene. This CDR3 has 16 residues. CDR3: CASRLGREDPRDEQYF. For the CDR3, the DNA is TGTGCAAGTCGCTTAGGACGGGAGGACCCTAGGGACGAGCAGTACTTC.

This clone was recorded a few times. The CDR3 nucleotides are TGTGCCTGGAGTGAGACAGGGGCTGCTTTCTTT. Translated, it gives CAWSETGAAFF. This chain connects TRBV30 to TRBJ1-1; 8 bases fit TRBD1. The CDR3 is 11 amino acids. The V and J ends lost 1 base and 11 bases, in that order; junction bases with no gene match: 3. The germline V gene encodes CDR1 GTSNPN and CDR2 SVGIG (reference sequence).

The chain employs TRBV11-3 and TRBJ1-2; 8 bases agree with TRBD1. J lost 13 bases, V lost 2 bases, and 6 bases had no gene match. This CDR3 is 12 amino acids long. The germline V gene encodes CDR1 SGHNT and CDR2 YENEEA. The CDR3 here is CASSLFGDRLTF. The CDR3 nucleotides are TGTGCCAGCAGCTTATTCGGGGACAGGCTCACCTTC.

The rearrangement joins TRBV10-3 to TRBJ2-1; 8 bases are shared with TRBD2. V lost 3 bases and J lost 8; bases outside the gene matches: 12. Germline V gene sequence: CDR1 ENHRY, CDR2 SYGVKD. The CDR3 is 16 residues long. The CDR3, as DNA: TGTGCCATCAGTGATGAAGGACTAGCCCGGTCCTATGAGCAGTTCTTC. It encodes CAISDEGLARSYEQFF.

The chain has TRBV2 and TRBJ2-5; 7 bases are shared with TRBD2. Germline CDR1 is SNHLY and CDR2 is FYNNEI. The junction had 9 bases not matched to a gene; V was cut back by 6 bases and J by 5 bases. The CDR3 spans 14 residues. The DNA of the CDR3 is TGTGCCAGCAGCGTCGTGACTAGCCTGGAGACCCAGTACTTC. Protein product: CASSVVTSLETQYF.

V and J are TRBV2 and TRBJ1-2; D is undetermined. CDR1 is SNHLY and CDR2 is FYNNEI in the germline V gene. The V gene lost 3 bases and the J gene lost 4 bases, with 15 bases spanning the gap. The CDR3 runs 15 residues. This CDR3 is CASSDAGLLGYGYTF. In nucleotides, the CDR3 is TGTGCCAGCAGTGATGCCGGACTCCTGGGCTATGGCTACACCTTC.

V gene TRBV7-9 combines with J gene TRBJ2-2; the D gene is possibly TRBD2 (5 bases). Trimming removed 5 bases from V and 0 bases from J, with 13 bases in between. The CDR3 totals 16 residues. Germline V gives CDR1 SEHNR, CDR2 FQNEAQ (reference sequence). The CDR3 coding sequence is TGTGCCAGCAGCCCGAGAGGGAACACGAACACCGGGGAGCTGTTTTTT. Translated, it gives CASSPRGNTNTGELFF.

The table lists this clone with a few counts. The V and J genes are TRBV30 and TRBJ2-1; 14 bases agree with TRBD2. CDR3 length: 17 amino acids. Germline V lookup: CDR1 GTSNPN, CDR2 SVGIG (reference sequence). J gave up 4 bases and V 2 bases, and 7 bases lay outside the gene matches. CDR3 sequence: CAWSPGTSGGPYNEQFF. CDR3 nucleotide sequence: TGTGCCTGGAGTCCCGGGACTAGCGGGGGCCCTTACAATGAGCAGTTCTTC.

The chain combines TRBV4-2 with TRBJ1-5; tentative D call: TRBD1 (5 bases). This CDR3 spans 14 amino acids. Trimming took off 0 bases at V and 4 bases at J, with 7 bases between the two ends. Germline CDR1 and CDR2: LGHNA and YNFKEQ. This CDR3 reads CASSQEQVNQPQHF. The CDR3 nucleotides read TGTGCCAGCAGCCAAGAACAGGTAAATCAGCCCCAGCATTTT.

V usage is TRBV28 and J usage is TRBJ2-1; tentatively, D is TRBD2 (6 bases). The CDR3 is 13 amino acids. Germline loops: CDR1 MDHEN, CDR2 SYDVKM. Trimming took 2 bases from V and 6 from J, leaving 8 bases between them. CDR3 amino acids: CASSLKTSNEQFF. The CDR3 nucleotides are TGTGCCAGCAGTTTAAAGACTAGCAATGAGCAGTTCTTC.

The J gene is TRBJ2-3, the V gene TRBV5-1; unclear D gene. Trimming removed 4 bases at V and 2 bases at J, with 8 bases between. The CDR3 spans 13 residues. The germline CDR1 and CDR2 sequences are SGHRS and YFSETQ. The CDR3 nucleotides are TGCGCCAGCAGCGGGCCTTCCACAGATACGCAGTATTTT. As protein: CASSGPSTDTQYF. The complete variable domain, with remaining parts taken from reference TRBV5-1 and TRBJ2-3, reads KAGVTQTPRYLIKTRGQQVTLSCSPISGHRSVSWYQQTPGQGLQFLFEYFSETQRNKGNFPGRFSGRQFSNSRSEMNVSTLELGDSALYLCASSGPSTDTQYFGPGTRLTVL.

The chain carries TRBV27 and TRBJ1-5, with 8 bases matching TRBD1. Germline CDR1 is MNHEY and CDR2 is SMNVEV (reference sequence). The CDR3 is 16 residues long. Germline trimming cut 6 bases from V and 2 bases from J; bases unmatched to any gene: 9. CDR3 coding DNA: TGTGCCAGCAGACCTACCGGGACAGGAGGCAATCAGCCCCAGCATTTT. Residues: CASRPTGTGGNQPQHF.

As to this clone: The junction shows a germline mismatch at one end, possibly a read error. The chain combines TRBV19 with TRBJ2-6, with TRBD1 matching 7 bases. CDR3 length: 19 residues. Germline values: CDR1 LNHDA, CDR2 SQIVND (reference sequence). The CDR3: CAGSNTPGQFLSGANVLTF. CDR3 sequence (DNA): TGTGCCGGTAGCAACACGCCGGGACAGTTTTTATCTGGGGCCAACGTCCTGACTTTC.

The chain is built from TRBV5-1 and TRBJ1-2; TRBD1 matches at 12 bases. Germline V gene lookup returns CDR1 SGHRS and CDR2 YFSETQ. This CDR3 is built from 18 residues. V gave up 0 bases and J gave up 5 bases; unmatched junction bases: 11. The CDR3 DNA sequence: TGCGCCAGCAGCTTGGTAACGGGACAGGGGGCATATGGTTATGGCTACACCTTC. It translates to CASSLVTGQGAYGYGYTF.

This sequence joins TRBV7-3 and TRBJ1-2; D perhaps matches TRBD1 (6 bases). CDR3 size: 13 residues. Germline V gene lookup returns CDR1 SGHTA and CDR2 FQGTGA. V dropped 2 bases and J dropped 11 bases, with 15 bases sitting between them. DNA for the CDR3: TGTGCCAGCAGCTTAGAACAGGGTTTGGCTTACACCTTC. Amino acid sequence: CASSLEQGLAYTF.